This TCR beta chain is from a study of control samples from healthy donors and cancer patients. J was trimmed by 1 base and V by 4 bases; bases with no gene match: 6. The CDR3 has 16 residues. In germline, CDR1 is SGHDT, CDR2 YYEEEE. Sequencing used immunoSEQ multiplex PCR; TCRdb keeps in-frame clones, though not all of them. The table lists approximately 100,000 clones, roughly 84% of them singletons, with 2.1% in the top ten. The sample comprised blood. This chain joins TRBV5-6 and TRBJ2-7; 12 bases are a match to TRBD2. This receptor was obtained from a woman aged 40 to 50 in good health. CDR3 in amino acids: CASSPPSGGASYEQYF. The CDR3 region has the DNA TGTGCCAGCAGCCCCCCTAGCGGGGGGGCGTCCTACGAGCAGTACTTC.